This T cell receptor (beta chain) was identified during a study of T cell repertoires in cytomegalovirus infection. Study-level background: Epitope selection comprised recently identified HLA-C-restricted CMV epitopes and well-studied HLA-B-restricted CMV epitopes.

Germline lookup yields CDR1 SGHVS and CDR2 FNYEAQ. The germline V and J ends were trimmed by 1 base and 4 bases, with 14 bases remaining between them. CDR3 length: 15 residues. TCRdb re-called the reads with MiXCR, one entry per CDR3 protein. The top ten clones hold 85% to 95% of a sample with around 81,000 distinct CDR3 sequences, 35% to 50% of them seen once. At least ten counts were recorded for this clonotype. Its antigen is currently unknown. General study results and limits: There were carriers of CMV plus the relevant HLA, and cumulative public TCR beta family frequency identified them.

The sequencing here drew on CD8+ T cells from cultured PBMCs, taken from culture after CMV antigen stimulation. The V gene is TRBV7-6, the J gene TRBJ2-7; possible D gene TRBD2, 6 bases. This TCR came from a human donor in good health (CMV status not recorded). Some clones in this sample may be carry-over from other donors' samples. DNA for the CDR3: TGTGCCAGCAGCTTAGGAGCGGGTCTCTCTTACGAGCAGTACTTC. Amino acid sequence: CASSLGAGLSYEQYF.